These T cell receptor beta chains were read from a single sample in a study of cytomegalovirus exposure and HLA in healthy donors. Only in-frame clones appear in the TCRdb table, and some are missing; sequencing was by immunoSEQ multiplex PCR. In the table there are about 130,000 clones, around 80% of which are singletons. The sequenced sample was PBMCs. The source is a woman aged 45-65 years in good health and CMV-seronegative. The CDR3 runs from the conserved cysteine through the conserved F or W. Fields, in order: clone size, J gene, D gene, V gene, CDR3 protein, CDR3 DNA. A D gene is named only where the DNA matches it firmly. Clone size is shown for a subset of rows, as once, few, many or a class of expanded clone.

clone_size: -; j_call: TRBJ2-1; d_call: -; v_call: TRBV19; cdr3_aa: CASSISGGAGEQFF; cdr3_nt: TGTGCCAGTAGTATTAGTGGGGGGGCGGGTGAGCAGTTCTTC
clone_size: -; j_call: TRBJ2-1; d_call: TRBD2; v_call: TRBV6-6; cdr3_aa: CASSYSGGSRYNEQFF; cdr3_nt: TGTGCCAGCAGTTACTCGGGCGGGAGCCGGTACAATGAGCAGTTCTTC
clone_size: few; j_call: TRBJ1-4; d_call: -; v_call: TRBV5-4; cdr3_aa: CASSLAATNEKLFF; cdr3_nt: TGTGCCAGCAGCTTGGCCGCGACTAATGAAAAACTGTTTTTT
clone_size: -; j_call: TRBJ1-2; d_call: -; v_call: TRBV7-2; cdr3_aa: CASSLQAANYGYTF; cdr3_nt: TGTGCCAGCAGCCTCCAAGCTGCTAACTATGGCTACACCTTC
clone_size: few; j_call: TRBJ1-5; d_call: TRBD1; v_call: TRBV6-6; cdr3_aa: CASMDREGGQPQHF; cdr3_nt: TGTGCCAGTATGGACAGGGAGGGCGGGCAGCCCCAGCATTTT
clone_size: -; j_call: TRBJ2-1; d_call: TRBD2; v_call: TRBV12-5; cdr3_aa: CASGLGLAADNEQFF; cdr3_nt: TGTGCTAGTGGTTTGGGACTAGCGGCAGACAATGAGCAGTTCTTC
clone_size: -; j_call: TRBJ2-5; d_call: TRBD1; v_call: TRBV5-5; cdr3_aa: CASSFGTVNQETQYF; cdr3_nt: TGTGCCAGCAGCTTCGGGACAGTAAACCAAGAGACCCAGTACTTC
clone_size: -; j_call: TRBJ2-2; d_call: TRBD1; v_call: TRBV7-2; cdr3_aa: CASSLTGVATGELFF; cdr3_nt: TGTGCCAGCAGCTTGACAGGGGTGGCAACCGGGGAGCTGTTTTTT
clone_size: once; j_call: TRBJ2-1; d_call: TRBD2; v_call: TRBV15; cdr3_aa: CATSREQGTSGYNEQFF; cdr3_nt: TGTGCCACTAGCAGGGAACAGGGGACTAGCGGTTACAATGAGCAGTTCTTC
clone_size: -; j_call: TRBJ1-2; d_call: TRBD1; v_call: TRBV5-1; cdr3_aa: CASSPTQGIGYTF; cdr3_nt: TGCGCCAGCAGCCCGACACAGGGGATCGGCTACACCTTC
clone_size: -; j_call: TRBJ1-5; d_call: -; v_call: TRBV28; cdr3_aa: CASSLFSTANSNQPQHF; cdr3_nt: TGTGCCAGCAGTTTATTCTCGACAGCTAATAGCAATCAGCCCCAGCATTTT
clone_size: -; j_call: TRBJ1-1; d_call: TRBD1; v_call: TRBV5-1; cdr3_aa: CASSFQGARGTEAFF; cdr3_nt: TGCGCCAGCAGCTTCCAGGGGGCGCGGGGCACTGAAGCTTTCTTT
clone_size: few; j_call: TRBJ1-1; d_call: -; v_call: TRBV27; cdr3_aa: CASSPRLDTEAFF; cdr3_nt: TGTGCCAGCAGTCCCCGGTTGGACACTGAAGCTTTCTTT
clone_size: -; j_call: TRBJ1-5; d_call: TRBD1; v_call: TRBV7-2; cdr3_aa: CASSLDRGFPQHF; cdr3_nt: TGTGCCAGCAGCCTGGACAGGGGGTTTCCCCAGCATTTT
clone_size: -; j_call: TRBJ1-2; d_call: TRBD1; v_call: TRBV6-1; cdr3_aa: CASSDRGAYGYTF; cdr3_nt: TGTGCCAGCAGTGACAGGGGGGCCTATGGCTACACCTTC
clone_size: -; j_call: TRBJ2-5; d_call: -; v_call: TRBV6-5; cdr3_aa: CASSYPGVETQYF; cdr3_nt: TGTGCCAGCAGTTACCCAGGGGTAGAGACCCAGTACTTC
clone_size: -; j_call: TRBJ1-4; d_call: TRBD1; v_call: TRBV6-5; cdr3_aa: CASSLQGAGEKLFF; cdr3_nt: TGTGCCAGCAGTCTACAGGGGGCAGGGGAAAAACTGTTTTTT
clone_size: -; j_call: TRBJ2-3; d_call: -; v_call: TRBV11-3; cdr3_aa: CASSTRQTDTQYF; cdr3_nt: TGTGCCAGCAGCACTCGACAGACAGATACGCAGTATTTT
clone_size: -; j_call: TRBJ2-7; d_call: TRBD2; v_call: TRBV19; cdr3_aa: CASRGTSGSRVSYEQYF; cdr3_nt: TGTGCCAGTAGAGGGACTAGCGGGAGCAGGGTTAGCTACGAGCAGTACTTC
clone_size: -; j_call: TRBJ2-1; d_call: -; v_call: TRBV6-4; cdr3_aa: CASSMGLYNEQFF; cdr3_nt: TGTGCCAGCAGCATGGGACTTTACAATGAGCAGTTCTTC